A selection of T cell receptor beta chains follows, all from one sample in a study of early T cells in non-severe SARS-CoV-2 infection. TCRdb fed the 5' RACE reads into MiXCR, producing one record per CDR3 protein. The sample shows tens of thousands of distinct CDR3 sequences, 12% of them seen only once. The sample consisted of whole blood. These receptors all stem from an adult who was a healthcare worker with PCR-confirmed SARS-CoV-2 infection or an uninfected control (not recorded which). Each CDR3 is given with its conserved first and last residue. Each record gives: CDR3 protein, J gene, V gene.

cdr3_aa: CASTFWVQETQYF
j_call: TRBJ2-5
v_call: TRBV6-1

cdr3_aa: CAWSQGDYGYTF
j_call: TRBJ1-2
v_call: TRBV30

cdr3_aa: CSASPPGTGAVNQPQHF
j_call: TRBJ1-5
v_call: TRBV20-1

cdr3_aa: CASRGTGSYEQYF
j_call: TRBJ2-7
v_call: TRBV6-5

cdr3_aa: CASSLSSSSYEQYF
j_call: TRBJ2-7
v_call: TRBV7-2

cdr3_aa: CASSLYNSLTEAFF
j_call: TRBJ1-1
v_call: TRBV5-1

cdr3_aa: CASSSQGFGNTIYF
j_call: TRBJ1-3
v_call: TRBV5-1

cdr3_aa: CASSSLRDRGYEAFF
j_call: TRBJ1-1
v_call: TRBV27

cdr3_aa: CASSSGAGPYEQYF
j_call: TRBJ2-7
v_call: TRBV11-2

cdr3_aa: CASLGIQGRYEQYF
j_call: TRBJ2-7
v_call: TRBV2

cdr3_aa: CASSLSPDRGTAEYF
j_call: TRBJ2-7
v_call: TRBV11-2

cdr3_aa: CATSDTFDGTGVGEKLFF
j_call: TRBJ1-4
v_call: TRBV15

cdr3_aa: CASSEKGQGADTQYF
j_call: TRBJ2-3
v_call: TRBV6-4

cdr3_aa: CASSYSSTGGPGDYGYTF
j_call: TRBJ1-2
v_call: TRBV6-2/TRBV6-3

cdr3_aa: CASSALGRGGSYEQYF
j_call: TRBJ2-7
v_call: TRBV25-1

cdr3_aa: CASSSQGAGTQPQHF
j_call: TRBJ1-5
v_call: TRBV7-9

cdr3_aa: CSARDPGLAGYNEQFF
j_call: TRBJ2-1
v_call: TRBV20-1

cdr3_aa: CASSQDWEANQPQHF
j_call: TRBJ1-5
v_call: TRBV4-3

cdr3_aa: CATSIVSGLGTDTQYF
j_call: TRBJ2-3
v_call: TRBV15

cdr3_aa: CASRARGRDSAFF
j_call: TRBJ1-1
v_call: TRBV3-1

cdr3_aa: CAIRHSGGQETKYF
j_call: TRBJ2-5
v_call: TRBV10-3

cdr3_aa: CASKREGAGANVLTF
j_call: TRBJ2-6
v_call: TRBV6-5

cdr3_aa: CSATSVGFANEKLFF
j_call: TRBJ1-4
v_call: TRBV29-1

cdr3_aa: CASSSGGTDRKLFF
j_call: TRBJ1-4
v_call: TRBV27

cdr3_aa: CASSLGLTSYEQYF
j_call: TRBJ2-7
v_call: TRBV9

cdr3_aa: CASSQVGGLGYTF
j_call: TRBJ1-2
v_call: TRBV4-2

cdr3_aa: CASRGGGLAGYEQYF
j_call: TRBJ2-7
v_call: TRBV27

cdr3_aa: CASSEAIGGSYGYTF
j_call: TRBJ1-2
v_call: TRBV6-1

cdr3_aa: CASRPGTGVNTEAFF
j_call: TRBJ1-1
v_call: TRBV11-2

cdr3_aa: CASSTWTGPGKQYF
j_call: TRBJ2-7
v_call: TRBV5-6

cdr3_aa: CASSVVPGPYTF
j_call: TRBJ1-2
v_call: TRBV9